This T cell receptor (beta chain) derives from a study of blood T cell repertoires in COVID-19. Looking at the study overall: Some COVID-19 samples were acute and others convalescent; all came from the United States, Italy and Spain. PBMCs, B-cell-depleted T cells, or T cells provided the cDNA or gDNA that made up the material.

This clone was seen just once. Original analysis: Nucleated cell number was recorded as an estimate derived from reference gene primer amplification. Repertoires were generated with immunoSEQ multiplex PCR, while TCRdb's copy carries only in-frame clones and drops some. The V and J calls and clone size come from that table; D and trimming were worked out from the DNA. The sample yields 150,000 to 180,000 clones, 75% to 90% seen once. Sequenced input: peripheral blood. The clonotype originates from a woman in her 40s with acute or convalescent COVID-19.

As DNA, the CDR3 is TGTGCCAGCAGCAAGCGGGGGGGGCCCGGGGAGCTGTTTTTT. Its translation: CASSKRGGPGELFF. The chain employs TRBV5-4 and TRBJ2-2; TRBD2 agrees at 10 bases. Germline CDR1 and CDR2: SGHNT and YYREEE (reference sequence). The CDR3 runs to 14 residues. V dropped 4 bases and J dropped 6; count of bases not matched to a gene: 3.